These 9 T cell receptor beta chains originate from one sample sequenced in a study of human T cells and chemical hapten exposure. Each CDR3 protein is one row after TCRdb ran MiXCR on the RACE reads. The table includes about 82,000 distinct CDR3 sequences, over 7% detected once. Documented time point: healthy volunteer bleed at 6 weeks. RNA extraction used unfractionated whole blood as the source of total RNA. The sequenced sample consisted of whole blood. The receptors here all came from a male donor in good health. Some clones in this sample may be carry-over from other donors' samples.

Regarding this clonotype: Sequence at one end of the junction differs from germline and may be a read error. The V and J genes are TRBV5-1 and TRBJ1-5; tentatively, D is TRBD1 (5 bases). The germline gives CDR1 SGHRS, CDR2 YFSETQ. The CDR3 has 15 amino acids. The CDR3 protein is CASRLDGGDGQPQHF. The CDR3 nucleotides are TGCGCCAGCAGATTGGATGGAGGGGACGGTCAGCCCCAGCATTTT.

There are a few counts of this clonotype. The V call is TRBV14, the J call TRBJ2-3; 8 bases align to TRBD1. The length of the CDR3 is 17 residues. CDR1 is SGHDN and CDR2 is FVKESK in the germline V gene. Trimming cost V 3 bases and J 5 bases; bases outside gene matches: 13. The CDR3 loop is CASSHDPGQVSKDTQYF. As DNA, the CDR3 is TGTGCCAGCAGCCACGACCCGGGACAGGTATCGAAAGATACGCAGTATTTT.

A few counts support this clonotype. This chain joins TRBV15 and TRBJ2-3, with D uncertain. The CDR3 covers 17 residues. Germline lookup yields CDR1 LNHNV and CDR2 YYDKDF (reference sequence). Trimming took 0 bases from V and 3 from J, leaving 16 bases between them. This chain's CDR3 is CATSRDISLMGTDTQYF. For the CDR3, the DNA is TGTGCCACCAGCAGAGATATCAGCCTCATGGGGACAGATACGCAGTATTTT.

The genes are TRBV7-2 and TRBJ2-3; 12 positions agree with TRBD2. This CDR3 region has 17 residues. Germline values: CDR1 SGHTA, CDR2 FQGNSA. Trimming removed 4 bases from V and 0 bases from J; junction bases left unmatched: 5. The CDR3 loop reads CASSSRTSGTSTDTQYF. In DNA form, the CDR3 reads TGTGCCAGCAGCTCCCGGACTAGCGGGACTAGCACAGATACGCAGTATTTT.

This clonotype has ten or more counts. The chain combines TRBV6-5 with TRBJ1-1; D is uncertain. V was cut by 5 bases and J by 1 base, with 11 bases left in between. CDR1 is MNHEY, CDR2 SVGAGI, per germline. This CDR3 spans 14 amino acids. CDR3 nucleotides: TGTGCCAGCAGTCAAGATGGGAAGAACACTGAAGCTTTCTTT. It specifies CASSQDGKNTEAFF.

This clonotype has only a few counts. The rearrangement uses TRBV10-3 and TRBJ1-2, with 9 bases lining up with TRBD1. The CDR3 is made up of 15 amino acids. Unmatched junction bases numbered 8, after V lost 6 bases and J lost 3 bases. Germline V gene sequence: CDR1 ENHRY, CDR2 SYGVKD. This CDR3 reads CAIRAITGGDYGYTF. Here the CDR3 DNA reads TGTGCCATCAGGGCCATTACAGGGGGCGACTATGGCTACACCTTC.

This clonotype has a single count. The chain links TRBV5-1 to TRBJ1-4; tentatively, D is TRBD1 (5 bases). CDR1 and CDR2 (germline): SGHRS, YFSETQ. V was pared by 1 base and J by 4 bases, with 8 bases between. This CDR3 has 14 residues. In DNA form, the CDR3 reads TGCGCCAGCAGCTTGTACGGGGGTAATGAAAAACTGTTTTTT. Amino acids: CASSLYGGNEKLFF.

This clonotype was counted a few times. The V and J genes are TRBV7-7 and TRBJ2-2; no clear D. V was pared by 2 bases and J by 7 bases, with 2 bases between. The CDR3 totals 11 residues. Germline assignment: CDR1 SSHAT and CDR2 FNYEAQ (reference sequence). The CDR3 loop is CASSLNGELFF. For the CDR3, the DNA is TGTGCCAGCAGCTTAAACGGGGAGCTGTTTTTT.

This clonotype was picked up a small number of times. The V gene is TRBV6-5, the J gene TRBJ2-2, with 8 nucleotides matching TRBD1. The junction had 3 bases not matched to a gene; V was cut back by 2 bases and J by 4 bases. CDR1 MNHEY and CDR2 SVGAGI come from the germline V gene. CDR3 length: 15 amino acids. CDR3 region: CASSYPGQATGELFF. The CDR3 DNA reads as TGTGCCAGCAGTTACCCGGGACAGGCCACCGGGGAGCTGTTTTTT.